The 14 T cell receptor beta chains presented below share a single source sample, sequenced in a study of blood T cell repertoires in COVID-19. Clones were read by immunoSEQ multiplex PCR, and TCRdb kept only the in-frame ones, dropping some. The table has 75,000 to 95,000 clones, roughly three quarters seen once. Sequenced material: peripheral blood. All receptors come from a man in his 60s with COVID-19, enrolled during active disease.

This rearrangement joins TRBV3-1 (or the pseudogene TRBV3-2) to TRBJ2-1; maybe TRBD1 (6 bases). The CDR3 runs to 15 residues. Germline CDR1 is LGHDT and CDR2 is YNNKEL (reference sequence). The ends were cut back, 4 bases at V and 6 bases at J, with 16 bases in the middle. The CDR3 reads CASSPTWGPGNEQFF. The CDR3 nucleotides read TGTGCCAGCAGCCCGACGTGGGGGCCGGGCAATGAGCAGTTCTTC.

The chain's CDR3 is CASSSTGTAVYEQYF. The CDR3 nucleotides are TGTGCCAGCAGCTCCACCGGGACAGCAGTCTACGAGCAGTACTTC. This rearrangement joins TRBV6-5 to TRBJ2-7; 7 bases agree with TRBD1. V dropped 6 bases and J dropped 3; count of bases not matched to a gene: 11. Per germline, CDR1 MNHEY and CDR2 SVGAGI. The CDR3 extends over 15 amino acids.

In regard to this clone: In the same sample, other DNA sequences code for this CDR3. V gene TRBV7-3 combines with J gene TRBJ2-3, with D tentatively TRBD2 (5 bases). The CDR3 runs 15 residues. V was pared by 5 bases and J by 0 bases, with 12 bases between. Per the germline V gene, CDR1 is SGHTA and CDR2 is FQGTGA. CDR3 sequence: CASSQAGGSTDTQYF. As DNA, the CDR3 is TGTGCCAGCAGCCAGGCGGGCGGGAGCACAGATACGCAGTATTTT.

This clone has just one count. V gene TRBV9 combines with J gene TRBJ2-1; TRBD2 is a possible D gene (6 bases). In germline, CDR1 is SGDLS, CDR2 YYNGEE. This CDR3 contains 16 residues. Deletions cut 4 bases from V and 5 bases from J, with 19 bases between. The CDR3 loop is CASSHTPLLADNEQFF. In DNA, the CDR3 is TGTGCCAGCAGCCACACACCCCTACTAGCAGACAATGAGCAGTTCTTC.

This clone has a single count. The chain links TRBV2 to TRBJ1-3; 9 nucleotides line up with TRBD1. The germline V gene encodes CDR1 SNHLY and CDR2 FYNNEI. The trim removed 6 bases at V and 0 bases at J, leaving 9 bases unmatched. The CDR3 consists of 17 residues. The CDR3 DNA follows: TGTGCCAGCAGGGAGGACAGGGGTCGCCTCTCTGGAAACACCATATATTTT. Residues: CASREDRGRLSGNTIYF.

The V and J genes are TRBV11-2 and TRBJ2-7; the match to TRBD1 covers 10 bases. This CDR3 region has 14 residues. J lost 3 bases, V lost 5 bases, and 4 bases had no gene match. CDR1 SGHAT and CDR2 FQNNGV come from the germline V gene. CDR3 residues: CASSTGQGSYEQYF. The CDR3 bases are TGTGCCAGCAGCACGGGACAGGGGAGCTACGAGCAGTACTTC.

The chain joins TRBV6-5 to TRBJ2-2, with D maybe TRBD1 (6 bases). The CDR3 is 13 amino acids. The V gene lost 1 base and the J gene lost 6 bases, with 6 bases spanning the gap. CDR1 is MNHEY, CDR2 SVGAGI, per germline. DNA for the CDR3: TGTGCCAGCAGTTACTGGGGGCCCGGGGAGCTGTTTTTT. Its protein is CASSYWGPGELFF.

The chain links TRBV7-2 to TRBJ1-6; D possibly corresponds to TRBD1 (6 bases). Germline V lookup: CDR1 SGHTA, CDR2 FQGNSA. The V end lost 2 bases, the J end lost 0 bases, and 11 bases lay between the germline ends. There are 17 residues in the CDR3. CDR3 nucleotides: TGTGCCAGCAGCTTAAGAGGACAGCGCTCCTATAATTCACCCCTCCACTTT. Translation: CASSLRGQRSYNSPLHF.

The chain uses TRBV2 and TRBJ2-3, with TRBD2 matching 10 bases. The junction had 6 bases not matched to a gene; V was cut back by 6 bases and J by 0 bases. Germline values: CDR1 SNHLY, CDR2 FYNNEI. The CDR3 has 16 residues. Here the CDR3 reads CASSRGLAVSTDTQYF. CDR3 DNA: TGTGCCAGCAGCCGCGGACTAGCGGTAAGCACAGATACGCAGTATTTT.

The chain uses TRBV7-3 and TRBJ1-1, with TRBD1 as a possible D gene (6 bases). The ends were cut back, 1 base at V and 5 bases at J, with 14 bases in the middle. This CDR3 is 15 amino acids long. Germline loops: CDR1 SGHTA, CDR2 FQGTGA. CDR3 residues: CASSLKAGGGTEAFF. CDR3 DNA: TGTGCCAGCAGCTTAAAAGCGGGAGGGGGTACTGAAGCTTTCTTT. The full variable domain, its missing parts supplied by reference TRBV7-3 and TRBJ1-1, is GAGVSQTPSNKVTEKGKYVELRCDPISGHTALYWYRQSLGQGPEFLIYFQGTGAADDSGLPNDRFFAVRPEGSVSTLKIQRTERGDSAVYLCASSLKAGGGTEAFFGQGTRLTVV.

This clone was recorded once. This chain joins TRBV6-2 or TRBV6-3 and TRBJ2-7, with D uncertain. CDR3 length: 12 amino acids. Trimming removed 6 bases from V and 2 bases from J, with 8 bases in between. Germline CDR1 reads MNHEY; CDR2 reads SVGEGT. CDR3 in amino acids: CASSPLPYEQYF. As DNA, the CDR3 is TGTGCCAGCAGCCCTCTTCCCTACGAGCAGTACTTC.

The chain has TRBV6-1 and TRBJ1-5; 9 nucleotides line up with TRBD1. Germline-derived CDR1 and CDR2 are MNHNS and SASEGT. There are 15 residues in the CDR3. V shed 1 base and J 7 bases; nucleotides not matched to a gene: 5. In nucleotides, the CDR3 is TGTGCCAGCAGTGAAGTTTGGACAGGGGACCAGCCCCAGCATTTT. It encodes CASSEVWTGDQPQHF.

The CDR3 loop reads CAWSIRQGHGYTF. CDR3 nucleotides: TGTGCCTGGAGTATTCGACAGGGGCATGGCTACACCTTC. V usage is TRBV30 and J usage is TRBJ1-2, with TRBD1 matching over 8 bases. The V gene end was trimmed by 2 bases and the J gene end by 6 bases; junction bases not matched to a gene: 5. The CDR3 length is 13 residues. The germline V gene has CDR1 GTSNPN and CDR2 SVGIG (reference sequence). The variable domain in full, completed from reference TRBV30 and TRBJ1-2, reads SQTIHQWPATLVQPVGSPLSLECTVEGTSNPNLYWYRQAAGRGLQLLFYSVGIGQISSEVPQNLSASRPQDRQFILSSKKLLLSDSGFYLCAWSIRQGHGYTFGSGTRLTVV.

CDR3: CASRWVLSGNTEAFF. In nucleotides, the CDR3 is TGTGCCAGTAGGTGGGTCCTCTCGGGGAACACTGAAGCTTTCTTT. V is TRBV19 and J is TRBJ1-1; no reliable D call. The germline gives CDR1 LNHDA, CDR2 SQIVND (reference sequence). V was cut by 6 bases and J by 1 base, with 15 bases left in between. The CDR3 has 15 amino acids. The full variable domain, rest sourced from reference TRBV19 and TRBJ1-1, is DGGITQSPKYLFRKEGQNVTLSCEQNLNHDAMYWYRQDPGQGLRLIYYSQIVNDFQKGDIAEGYSVSREKKESFPLTVTSAQKNPTAFYLCASRWVLSGNTEAFFGQGTRLTVV.